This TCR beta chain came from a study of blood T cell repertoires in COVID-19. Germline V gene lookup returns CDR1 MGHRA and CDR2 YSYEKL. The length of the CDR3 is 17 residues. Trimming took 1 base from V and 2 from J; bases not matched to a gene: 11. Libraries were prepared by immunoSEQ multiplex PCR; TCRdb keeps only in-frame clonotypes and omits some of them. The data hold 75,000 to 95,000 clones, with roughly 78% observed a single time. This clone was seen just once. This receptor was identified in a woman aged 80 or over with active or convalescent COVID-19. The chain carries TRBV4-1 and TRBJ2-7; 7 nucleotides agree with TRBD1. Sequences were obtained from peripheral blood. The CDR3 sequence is CASSQAVWTGLTYEQYF. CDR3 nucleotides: TGCGCCAGCAGCCAAGCGGTGTGGACAGGACTGACCTACGAGCAGTACTTC.